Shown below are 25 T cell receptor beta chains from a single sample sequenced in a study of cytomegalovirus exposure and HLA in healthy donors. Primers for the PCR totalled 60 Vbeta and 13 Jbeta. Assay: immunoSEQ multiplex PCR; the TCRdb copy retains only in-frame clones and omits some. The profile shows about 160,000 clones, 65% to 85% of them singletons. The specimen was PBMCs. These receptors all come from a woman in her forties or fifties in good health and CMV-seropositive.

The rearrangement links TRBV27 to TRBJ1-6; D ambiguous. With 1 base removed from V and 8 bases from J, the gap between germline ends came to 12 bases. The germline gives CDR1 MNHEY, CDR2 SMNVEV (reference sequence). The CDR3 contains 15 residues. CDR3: CASSLFPRVHSPLHF. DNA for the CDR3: TGTGCCAGCAGTTTATTTCCGAGGGTTCATTCACCCCTCCACTTT.

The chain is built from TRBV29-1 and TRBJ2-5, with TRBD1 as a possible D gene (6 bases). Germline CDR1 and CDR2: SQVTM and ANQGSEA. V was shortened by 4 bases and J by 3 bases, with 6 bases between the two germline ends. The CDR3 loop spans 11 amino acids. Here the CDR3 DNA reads TGCAGCGTTGGGACAGAAGAGACCCAGTACTTC. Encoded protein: CSVGTEETQYF.

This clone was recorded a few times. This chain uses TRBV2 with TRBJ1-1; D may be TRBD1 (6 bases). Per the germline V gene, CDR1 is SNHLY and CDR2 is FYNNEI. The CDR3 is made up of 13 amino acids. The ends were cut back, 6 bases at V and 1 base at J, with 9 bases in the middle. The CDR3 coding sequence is TGTGCCAGCAGGGACAGCAAGAACACTGAAGCTTTCTTT. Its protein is CASRDSKNTEAFF.

CDR3 protein: CASSDGQGFRAKNIQYF. CDR3 nucleotides: TGTGCCAGCAGTGATGGGCAGGGGTTCCGAGCCAAAAACATTCAGTACTTC. The chain links TRBV2 to TRBJ2-4, with D possibly TRBD1 on 6 matching bases. The CDR3 spans 17 residues. CDR1 and CDR2 (germline): SNHLY, FYNNEI. The V gene lost 3 bases and the J gene lost 0 bases, with 15 bases spanning the gap.

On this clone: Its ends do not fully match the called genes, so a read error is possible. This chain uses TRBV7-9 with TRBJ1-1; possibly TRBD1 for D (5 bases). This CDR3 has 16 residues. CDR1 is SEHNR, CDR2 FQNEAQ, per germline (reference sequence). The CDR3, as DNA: TGTTCCAGCAGCCCACGACAGAGTAACATGAACACTGAAGCTTTCTTT. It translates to CSSSPRQSNMNTEAFF.

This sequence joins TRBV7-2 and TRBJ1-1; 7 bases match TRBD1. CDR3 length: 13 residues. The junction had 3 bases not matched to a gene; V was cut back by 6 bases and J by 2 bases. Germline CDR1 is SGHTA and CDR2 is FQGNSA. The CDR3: CASSRQGNTEAFF. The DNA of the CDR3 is TGTGCCAGCAGTAGACAGGGAAACACTGAAGCTTTCTTT.

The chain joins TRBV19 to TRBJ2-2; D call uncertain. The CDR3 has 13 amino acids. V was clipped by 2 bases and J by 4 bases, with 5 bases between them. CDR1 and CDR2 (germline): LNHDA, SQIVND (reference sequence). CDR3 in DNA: TGTGCCAGTAGTATAACAGTCACCGGGGAGCTGTTTTTT. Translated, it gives CASSITVTGELFF.

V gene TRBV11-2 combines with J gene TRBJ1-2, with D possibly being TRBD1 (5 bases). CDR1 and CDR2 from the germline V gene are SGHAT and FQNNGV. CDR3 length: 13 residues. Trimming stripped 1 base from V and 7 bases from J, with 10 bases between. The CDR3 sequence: CASSLVGQGGYTF. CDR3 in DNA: TGTGCCAGCAGCTTAGTAGGTCAGGGTGGCTACACCTTC.

DNA for the CDR3: TGCGCCAGCAGCCCCAACCCAGGGAACACTGAAGCTTTCTTT. This gives the protein CASSPNPGNTEAFF. The J gene is TRBJ1-1, the V gene TRBV5-1; no clear D gene. Trimming stripped 4 bases from V and 1 base from J, with 11 bases between. From germline, CDR1 is SGHRS and CDR2 YFSETQ. The CDR3 totals 14 residues.

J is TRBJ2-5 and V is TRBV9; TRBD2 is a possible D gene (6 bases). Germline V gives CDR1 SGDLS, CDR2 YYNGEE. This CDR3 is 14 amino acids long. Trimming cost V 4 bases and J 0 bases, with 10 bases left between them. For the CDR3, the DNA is TGTGCCAGCAGCCCCGGGACTTACCAAGAGACCCAGTACTTC. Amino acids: CASSPGTYQETQYF. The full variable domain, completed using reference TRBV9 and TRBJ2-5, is DSGVTQTPKHLITATGQRVTLRCSPRSGDLSVYWYQQSLDQGLQFLIQYYNGEERAKGNILERFSAQQFPDLHSELNLSSLELGDSALYFCASSPGTYQETQYFGPGTRLLVL.

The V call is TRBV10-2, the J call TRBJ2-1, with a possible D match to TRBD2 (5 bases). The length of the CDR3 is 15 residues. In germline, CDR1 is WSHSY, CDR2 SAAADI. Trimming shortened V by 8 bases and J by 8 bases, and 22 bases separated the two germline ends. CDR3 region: CASAPFSATSDEQFF. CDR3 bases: TGCGCCAGCGCTCCCTTTAGCGCCACGTCCGATGAGCAGTTCTTC.

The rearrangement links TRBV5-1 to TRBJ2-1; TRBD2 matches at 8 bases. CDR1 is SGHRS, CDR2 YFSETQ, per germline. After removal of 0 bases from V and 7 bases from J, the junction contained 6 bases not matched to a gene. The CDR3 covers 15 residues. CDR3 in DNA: TGCGCCAGCAGCTTGGTCGGGGGGGGCAATAATGAGCAGTTCTTC. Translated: CASSLVGGGNNEQFF.

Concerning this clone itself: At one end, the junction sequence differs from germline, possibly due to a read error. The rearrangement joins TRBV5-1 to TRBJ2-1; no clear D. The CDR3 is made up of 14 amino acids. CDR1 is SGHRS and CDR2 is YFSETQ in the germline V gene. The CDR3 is CASSLRPSNNERFF. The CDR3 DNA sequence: TGCGCCAGCAGCTTAAGGCCTAGTAACAATGAGCGGTTCTTC.

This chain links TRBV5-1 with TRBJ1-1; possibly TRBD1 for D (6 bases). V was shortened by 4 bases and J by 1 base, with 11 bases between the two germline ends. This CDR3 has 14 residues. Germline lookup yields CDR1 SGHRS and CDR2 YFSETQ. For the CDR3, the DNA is TGCGCCAGCAGCGATGGACAGTGGAACACTGAAGCTTTCTTT. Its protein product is CASSDGQWNTEAFF.

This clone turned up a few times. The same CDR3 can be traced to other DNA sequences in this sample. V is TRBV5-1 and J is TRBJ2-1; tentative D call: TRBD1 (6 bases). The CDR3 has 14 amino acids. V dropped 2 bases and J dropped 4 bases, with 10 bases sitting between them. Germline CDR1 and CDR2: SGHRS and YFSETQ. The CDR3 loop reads CASSLGDRYNEQFF. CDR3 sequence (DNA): TGCGCCAGCAGCTTAGGAGACAGGTACAATGAGCAGTTCTTC.

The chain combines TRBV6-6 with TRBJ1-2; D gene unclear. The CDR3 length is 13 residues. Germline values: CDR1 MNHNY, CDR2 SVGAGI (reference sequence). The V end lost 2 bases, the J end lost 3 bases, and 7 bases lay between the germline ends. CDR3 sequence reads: CASSYGEYYGYTF. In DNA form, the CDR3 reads TGTGCCAGCAGTTACGGAGAGTACTATGGCTACACCTTC.

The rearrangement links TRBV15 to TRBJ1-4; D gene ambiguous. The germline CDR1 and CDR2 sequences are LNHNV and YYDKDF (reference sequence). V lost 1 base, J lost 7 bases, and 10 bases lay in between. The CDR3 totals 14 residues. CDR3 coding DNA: TGTGCCACCAGCAGAGTTGGGTGGAGTGAAAAACTGTTTTTT. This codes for CATSRVGWSEKLFF. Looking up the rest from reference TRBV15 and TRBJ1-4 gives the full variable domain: DAMVIQNPRYQVTQFGKPVTLSCSQTLNHNVMYWYQQKSSQAPKLLFHYYDKDFNNEADTPDNFQSRRPNTSFCFLDIRSPGLGDTAMYLCATSRVGWSEKLFFGSGTQLSVL.

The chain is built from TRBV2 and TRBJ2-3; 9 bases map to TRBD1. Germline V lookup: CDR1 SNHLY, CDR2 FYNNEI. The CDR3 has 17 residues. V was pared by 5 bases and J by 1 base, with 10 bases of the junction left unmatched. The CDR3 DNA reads TGTGCCAGCAGTCATCCCCTTAGGGACAGGGGCACAGATACGCAGTATTTT. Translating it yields CASSHPLRDRGTDTQYF.

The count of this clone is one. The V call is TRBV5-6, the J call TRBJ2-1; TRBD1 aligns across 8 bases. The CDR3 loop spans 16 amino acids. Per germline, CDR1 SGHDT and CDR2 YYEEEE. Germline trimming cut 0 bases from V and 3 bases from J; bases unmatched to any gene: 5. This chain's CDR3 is CASSLGTGSYYNEQFF. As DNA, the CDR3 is TGTGCCAGCAGCTTGGGGACAGGGTCCTACTACAATGAGCAGTTCTTC.

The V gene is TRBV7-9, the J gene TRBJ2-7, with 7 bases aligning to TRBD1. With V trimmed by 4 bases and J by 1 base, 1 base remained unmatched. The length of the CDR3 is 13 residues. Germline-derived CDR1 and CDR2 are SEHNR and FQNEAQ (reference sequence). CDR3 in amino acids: CASSSGQSYEQYF. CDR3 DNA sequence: TGTGCCAGCAGCTCGGGACAGTCCTACGAGCAGTACTTC.

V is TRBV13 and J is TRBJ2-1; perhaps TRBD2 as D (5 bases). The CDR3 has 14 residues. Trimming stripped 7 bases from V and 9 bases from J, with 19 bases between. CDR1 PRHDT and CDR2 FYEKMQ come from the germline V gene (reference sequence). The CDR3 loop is CASTPGPDRGEQFF. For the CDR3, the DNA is TGTGCCAGCACCCCAGGTCCAGATCGGGGTGAGCAGTTCTTC.

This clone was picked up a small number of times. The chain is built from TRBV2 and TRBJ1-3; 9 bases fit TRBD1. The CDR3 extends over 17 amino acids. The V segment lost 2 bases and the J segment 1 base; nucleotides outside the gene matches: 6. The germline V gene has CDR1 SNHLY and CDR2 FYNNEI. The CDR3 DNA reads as TGTGCCAGCAGTGAAATGTGGGGACAGGGATCTGGAAACACCATATATTTT. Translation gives CASSEMWGQGSGNTIYF.

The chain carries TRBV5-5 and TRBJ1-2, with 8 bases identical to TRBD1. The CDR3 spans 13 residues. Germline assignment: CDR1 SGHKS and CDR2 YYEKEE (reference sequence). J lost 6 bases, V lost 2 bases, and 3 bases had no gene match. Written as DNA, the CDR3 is TGTGCCAGCAGCTTCGGACAGGGCGATGGCTACACCTTC. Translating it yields CASSFGQGDGYTF.

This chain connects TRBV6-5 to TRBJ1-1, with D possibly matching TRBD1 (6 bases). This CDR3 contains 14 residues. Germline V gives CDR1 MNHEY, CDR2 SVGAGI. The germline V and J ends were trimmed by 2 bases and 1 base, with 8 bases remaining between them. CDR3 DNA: TGTGCCAGCAGTTACCGGGGGGCGAACACTGAAGCTTTCTTT. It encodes CASSYRGANTEAFF.

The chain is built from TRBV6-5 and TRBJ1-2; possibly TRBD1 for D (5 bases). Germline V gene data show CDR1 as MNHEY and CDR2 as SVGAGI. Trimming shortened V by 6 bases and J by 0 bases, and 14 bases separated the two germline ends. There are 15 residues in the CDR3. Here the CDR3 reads CASRHDRAANYGYTF. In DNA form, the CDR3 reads TGTGCCAGCAGACACGACAGAGCAGCTAACTATGGCTACACCTTC.